This record looks at one T cell receptor beta chain sequence and its context. Antigen: not known. This sample is drawn from a study of untreated major depressive disorder. Regarding the study as a whole: A comparatively small sample limits the generalizability of these findings. Only three preselected Vbeta families were compared in sequencing.

V was shortened by 8 bases and J by 0 bases, with 17 bases between the two germline ends. In germline, CDR1 is MDHEN, CDR2 SYDVKM. This CDR3 spans 15 amino acids. Here immunoSEQ multiplex PCR was the method, and the copy in TCRdb shows in-frame clones only, minus some. This sample yields 20,000 or so clones, of which approximately 81% are seen a single time; 0.65% to 1% belongs to the top ten. Each depressed patient was pairwise matched to a non-depressed control for sex, age, current smoking status and body mass index. The donors were all European-descended. What was sequenced was CD4+ T cells from PBMCs. The chain is built from TRBV28 and TRBJ2-7, with a possible D match to TRBD2 (6 bases). The clonotype originates from a woman aged 25 to 39 in good health. CDR3 protein: CASGTLGLSSYEQYF. The CDR3 DNA reads as TGTGCCAGCGGGACTCTAGGACTGAGCTCCTACGAGCAGTACTTC.